This T cell receptor (beta chain) was sequenced in a study of blood T cell repertoires in COVID-19 (dated by TCRdb to about 2020). Study-wide context: The collaborator samples originated in the United States, Italy and Spain and spanned the acute and convalescent phases of COVID-19. The sample metadata nearly always contained a de-identified subject ID, COVID-19 status, age in years and sex. Deeply sampled blood TCRbeta repertoires from subjects exposed to, actively infected with, or recovered from COVID-19 were included in the dataset. Samples were obtained from the ongoing ImmuneRACE study (first 160 participants) and from about 1,300 subjects provided by 6 global collaborators. The prospective study material was composed of cDNA or gDNA derived from T cells, B-cell-depleted T cells, or PBMCs. A freely available public database, intended as a resource for researchers studying the immune response to SARS-CoV-2, is where the repertoires were released. Where HLA class I and class II types were available, the types were taken from metadata supplied by the sample provider, not from assay-based typing. The full study reports these points: Clinical and demographic metadata were provided uncurated, with the amount varying by source and participant.

A distance of 6 bases separates the germline ends of V and J, which lose 2 bases and 7 bases respectively. CDR3 length: 12 amino acids, cysteine to phenylalanine. Of all the DNA, just the CDR3 is kept, 36 bases in frame from base 1. In the germline V gene, CDR1 corresponds to MNHEY and CDR2 to SVGEGT. Collaborating institutions collected whole blood in K2EDTA tubes following their own protocols. For TCRbeta analysis, collaborators shipped samples as frozen whole blood, isolated PBMCs, or DNA extracted from either of those sample types. TCRbeta CDR3 regions were amplified from genomic DNA by means of the immunoSEQ Assay, a bias-controlled multiplex PCR. As for the original processing: Nucleated cell counts per sample were estimated from amplification of reference gene primers within the assay. Sequence reads were collapsed and filtered to measure the absolute abundance of every unique TCRbeta CDR3 rearrangement. For each sample, productive Simpson clonality was calculated by taking the square root of Simpson's diversity index across productive rearrangements. The table comes from immuneACCESS by way of TCRdb, which keeps in-frame sequences with V and J called. Part of the clones is missing from these tables; in studies checked, under half for an unresolved V gene and the rest for unknown reasons. For V, J and clone size, that table is used; D and trimming come from the DNA. Across this sample there are around 130,000 clones, with around 80% seen only once. Roughly 1.8% of the sample lies in the top ten.

This clone showed up just a few times. What antigen it recognizes has not been identified. The input lacks base qualities; no much larger clone sits a single base away. Sequencing was done on a sample of peripheral blood. The chain couples TRBV6-2 or TRBV6-3 to TRBJ2-1; there is no confident call for the D gene. The sequence came from a man between 65 and 85 years old with acute or convalescent COVID-19. The CDR3 is CASSYARNEQFF. The DNA reads TGTGCCAGCAGTTACGCCAGAAATGAGCAGTTCTTC.